This TCR beta chain originates from a study of T cell responses to AZD1222 COVID-19 vaccine. Whole-study results and caveats: Receipt of two AZD1222 doses was followed by a rise in Spike-specific TCR breadth and depth. None of the repertoires were sampled until the peak T cell response had passed. The study found vaccine-associated CD4 TCRs spanning spike, dominant at 160-218 and 743-854. Clonal diversity may have been underestimated, and the donors were mostly white British, with more females than males.

The CDR3 runs to 14 residues. Trimming pared 3 bases from V and 7 bases from J, leaving 16 bases between. Per the germline V gene, CDR1 is SGDLS and CDR2 is YYNGEE. The repertoire was sequenced with immunoSEQ multiplex PCR; TCRdb's copy has only in-frame clones and lacks some. The repertoire holds approximately 49,000 clones, with 65% to 80% as singletons. This clone came up a few times. Its antigen is unknown. The chain combines TRBV9 with TRBJ1-1; perhaps TRBD1 as D (5 bases). The sequence was obtained from an adult in good health. Sequenced here: peripheral blood, sampled on day 0 of MenACWY control vaccination. The CDR3 region has the DNA TGTGCCAGCAGCGCTAGTATGGGGGGAAATGAAGCTTTCTTT. Its translation: CASSASMGGNEAFF.